One T cell receptor (beta chain) is described in this entry. Original processing methods: Estimation of nucleated cell counts was performed using reference gene primer amplification. The method was immunoSEQ multiplex PCR; TCRdb's version includes in-frame clones alone and lacks a portion of them. V and J calls and clone size follow that table, whereas D and trimming were derived from the DNA. The profile shows about 210,000 clones, 84% of them singletons. The data were taken from a study of blood T cell repertoires in COVID-19. Across the study: T cells, B-cell-depleted T cells, or PBMCs supplied cDNA or gDNA.

Looked up from germline, CDR1 is LNHDA and CDR2 is SQIVND (reference sequence). CDR3 size: 14 residues. The V end lost 3 bases, the J end lost 8 bases, and 11 bases lay between the germline ends. Sequencing used peripheral blood. The chain uses TRBV19 and TRBJ1-6, with unresolved D. The source is a woman older than 75 with COVID-19, enrolled during active disease. In nucleotides, the CDR3 is TGTGCCAGTAGTATTCCTCACGGGGATTCACCCCTCCACTTT. It yields the protein CASSIPHGDSPLHF.